This entry lists 32 T cell receptor beta chains sequenced from one sample in a study of glioma-infiltrating T cells. Using RNA template, CDR3s of TCR alpha and beta were amplified with iRepertoire arm-PCR. MiXCR, run by TCRdb on the multiplex PCR reads, gives a single entry per CDR3 protein. Of 300,000 to 450,000 distinct CDR3 sequences listed, 41% are singletons. Sequenced sample: glioma tissue, nonneoplastic brain tissue, or PBMCs (not recorded which). Source of these receptors: a human donor with low-grade glioma or glioblastoma, undergoing nonglioma brain surgery, or in good health (not recorded which).

This sequence joins TRBV14 and TRBJ2-1; no definite D call. Trimming stripped 0 bases from V and 6 bases from J, with 6 bases between. CDR3 length: 13 residues. The V gene's germline CDR1 is SGHDN and CDR2 FVKESK. CDR3 protein: CASSQDNSNEQFF. In nucleotides, the CDR3 is TGTGCCAGCAGCCAAGATAACAGCAATGAGCAGTTCTTC.

In regard to this clonotype: This may be a read error: a much more frequent sequence differs by one nucleotide. This chain uses TRBV6-2 or TRBV6-3 with TRBJ1-2; no clear D. Germline V gene lookup returns CDR1 MNHEY and CDR2 SVGEGT. The CDR3 sequence is 12 residues long. CDR3 sequence (DNA): TGTGCCAGCAGTTACGGTGTCAATGGCTCCACCTTC. Translated: CASSYGVNGSTF.

Turning to this clonotype: A much larger clone differs by one base, so this may be a read error. V usage is TRBV6-5 and J usage is TRBJ1-2; 10 bases agree with TRBD1. This CDR3 comprises 15 residues. V shed 5 bases and J 7 bases; nucleotides not matched to a gene: 10. In germline, CDR1 is MNHEY, CDR2 SVGAGI. The CDR3 nucleotides read TGTGCCAGCAGTCATCCGACAGGGGGCTCCGGTGGCTACACCTTC. Translated: CASSHPTGGSGGYTF.

This clonotype showed up many times. V and J are TRBV28 and TRBJ1-5; D might be TRBD1 (6 bases). The germline gives CDR1 MDHEN, CDR2 SYDVKM. The CDR3 runs 14 residues. V lost 6 bases to trimming and J lost 6 bases, with 15 bases between them. The CDR3 protein is CASSLGGAGQPQHF. For the CDR3, the DNA is TGTGCCAGCAGCCTAGGGGGTGCTGGTCAGCCCCAGCATTTT.

This clonotype was picked up a small number of times. This chain links TRBV5-4 with TRBJ2-7; D is unclear. This CDR3 has 13 residues. CDR1 and CDR2 (germline): SGHNT, YYREEE (reference sequence). The ends were cut back, 0 bases at V and 3 bases at J, with 7 bases in the middle. This chain's CDR3 is CASSLDLYYEQYF. The CDR3 DNA is TGTGCCAGCAGCTTGGACCTCTACTACGAGCAGTACTTC.

The chain joins TRBV28 to TRBJ1-5; D call uncertain. Trimming stripped 3 bases from V and 9 bases from J, with 6 bases between. The V gene's germline CDR1 is MDHEN and CDR2 SYDVKM. The CDR3 has 11 residues. CDR3: CASSFLGPQHF. In nucleotides, the CDR3 is TGTGCCAGCAGTTTCCTAGGGCCCCAGCATTTT.

In DNA, the CDR3 is TGCGCCAGCAGCCCCCGAGGGTCTCGGGAGCAGTACTTC. This codes for CASSPRGSREQYF. The chain employs TRBV5-1 and TRBJ2-7; D is possibly TRBD2 (5 bases). Germline V gives CDR1 SGHRS, CDR2 YFSETQ. V was cut by 4 bases and J by 7 bases, with 15 bases left in between. CDR3 length: 13 residues.

This clonotype appeared many times. The rearrangement links TRBV4-3 to TRBJ1-1; D call uncertain. The germline CDR1 and CDR2 sequences are LGHNA and YSLEER. This CDR3 contains 13 residues. V was clipped by 4 bases and J by 8 bases, with 14 bases between them. In DNA, the CDR3 is TGCGCCAGCAGCCTCATGGGAGAACCAGAAGCTTTCTTT. Translation: CASSLMGEPEAFF.

This clonotype was detected only a few times. A single base separates this from a much larger clone, so it may be a read error. The rearrangement uses TRBV28 and TRBJ1-5, with D unresolved. The length of the CDR3 is 14 residues. The germline V gene encodes CDR1 MDHEN and CDR2 SYDVKM. V was pared by 7 bases and J by 1 base, with 11 bases between. The CDR3 sequence is CASTHRESNQPQHF. The CDR3 DNA follows: TGTGCCAGCACGCACCGCGAAAGCAATCAGCCCCAGCATTTT.

The chain uses TRBV19 and TRBJ2-7, with 7 bases identical to TRBD2. J was trimmed by 5 bases and V by 8 bases; bases with no gene match: 9. This CDR3 has 13 residues. Looked up from germline, CDR1 is LNHDA and CDR2 is SQIVND (reference sequence). CDR3 sequence: CASSGRGFHEQYF. CDR3 coding DNA: TGTGCCAGTTCTGGGCGGGGGTTCCACGAGCAGTACTTC.

As concerns this clonotype: A much larger clone differs from this one at a single base, so this may be a read error. The chain carries TRBV7-2 and TRBJ2-1; D is ambiguous. CDR1 is SGHTA, CDR2 FQGNSA, per germline. This CDR3 is 12 amino acids long. CDR3 bases: TGTGCCAGCAGCTTAGGTGTCCCTCCCAAGTCCTTC. Translated, it gives CASSLGVPPKSF.

The chain has TRBV4-2 and TRBJ2-7, with D perhaps TRBD1 or TRBD2 (5 bases each). Germline CDR1 reads LGHNA; CDR2 reads YNFKEQ. V was trimmed by 3 bases and J by 2 bases, leaving 14 bases between them. This CDR3 comprises 15 residues. The CDR3 DNA reads TGTGCCAGCAGCCATGACGGGACCACGGCCTACGAGCAGTACTTC. It is translated as CASSHDGTTAYEQYF.

This clonotype was seen only a few times. This chain uses TRBV7-9 with TRBJ2-5; a possible D gene is TRBD1 (6 bases). The CDR3 has 16 residues. The V end lost 3 bases, the J end lost 3 bases, and 17 bases lay between the germline ends. In germline, CDR1 is SEHNR, CDR2 FQNEAQ (reference sequence). The CDR3 nucleotides are TGTGCCAGCAGCTTCAGGGGCCCCGAAGGGGAAGAGACCCAGTACTTC. Translation: CASSFRGPEGEETQYF.

Ten or more counts support this clonotype. The chain couples TRBV3-1 to TRBJ1-2; D remains ambiguous. The CDR3 length is 14 residues. From germline, CDR1 is LGHDT and CDR2 YNNKEL (reference sequence). With 1 base removed from V and 6 bases from J, the gap between germline ends came to 12 bases. The CDR3 spells CASSQGGSGNGYTF. The CDR3 DNA is TGTGCCAGCAGCCAAGGAGGGTCAGGCAATGGCTACACCTTC.

The chain combines TRBV28 with TRBJ1-5; no firm D call. CDR3 length: 12 residues. Germline values: CDR1 MDHEN, CDR2 SYDVKM. V was pared by 11 bases and J by 7 bases, with 15 bases between. The CDR3 nucleotides are TGTGCCGGCATGGGCAACATGCAGCCCCAGCATTTT. The encoded protein is CAGMGNMQPQHF.

This clonotype has only one observation. This chain connects TRBV28 to TRBJ2-4; D possibly corresponds to TRBD1 (5 bases). V lost 6 bases to trimming and J lost 0 bases, with 27 bases between them. The length of the CDR3 is 20 residues. CDR1 and CDR2 (germline): MDHEN, SYDVKM. CDR3 in amino acids: CASRNTGWGRIPLAKNIQYF. CDR3 coding DNA: TGTGCCAGCAGGAACACTGGGTGGGGCCGAATTCCTCTAGCCAAAAACATTCAGTACTTC. Full variable domain (remainder filled in from reference TRBV28 and TRBJ2-4): DVKVTQSSRYLVKRTGEKVFLECVQDMDHENMFWYRQDPGLGLRLIYFSYDVKMKEKGDIPEGYSVSREKKERFSLILESASTNQTSMYLCASRNTGWGRIPLAKNIQYFGAGTRLSVL.

About this clonotype itself: Compared with germline, one end of the junction differs, possibly owing to a read error. The genes are TRBV2 and TRBJ1-5, with D unclear. The CDR3 has 15 amino acids. The V gene's germline CDR1 is SNHLY and CDR2 FYNNEI. The CDR3 protein is CAGSEEDSKHQPQHF. For the CDR3, the DNA is TGTGCCGGCAGCGAAGAGGACTCTAAGCACCAGCCCCAGCATTTT.

The V call is TRBV7-9, the J call TRBJ1-2, with 7 bases that match TRBD1. CDR3 length equals 16 residues. Germline loops: CDR1 SEHNR, CDR2 FQNEAQ (reference sequence). V lost 5 bases, J lost 1 base, and 10 bases stayed unmatched. This CDR3 reads CASSLGQVALNYGYTF. CDR3 nucleotide sequence: TGTGCCAGCAGCCTTGGACAGGTCGCCCTTAACTATGGCTACACCTTC. Combining the CDR3 with reference TRBV7-9 and TRBJ1-2 gives the whole variable domain DTGVSQNPRHKITKRGQNVTFRCDPISEHNRLYWYRQTLGQGPEFLTYFQNEAQLEKSRLLSDRFSAERPKGSFSTLEIQRTEQGDSAMYLCASSLGQVALNYGYTFGSGTRLTVV.

The chain is built from TRBV28 and TRBJ1-4, with a possible D match to TRBD1 (5 bases). Germline CDR1 MDHEN, CDR2 SYDVKM. V lost 5 bases to trimming and J lost 3 bases, with 13 bases between them. The CDR3 covers 15 residues. The DNA of the CDR3 is TGTGCCAGCAGTCTATTCAGGGAGTCTAATGAAAAACTGTTTTTT. Amino acids: CASSLFRESNEKLFF.

Remarks on this clonotype: A much larger clone is a single base away; this may be a read error. The chain uses TRBV27 and TRBJ2-7; D ambiguous. The DNA end is more similar to TRBJ2-1, so the J call may be wrong. The CDR3 loop spans 12 amino acids. The germline gives CDR1 MNHEY, CDR2 SMNVEV (reference sequence). The CDR3 region is CASSLLSYEQFF. As DNA, the CDR3 is TGTGCCAGCAGTTTACTCTCCTACGAGCAGTTCTTC.

This clonotype was seen a handful of times. The chain employs TRBV4-3 and TRBJ2-3; TRBD2 agrees at 10 bases. CDR3 length equals 16 residues. Germline V CDR1 and CDR2: LGHNA, YSLEER. V was pared by 0 bases and J by 5 bases, with 5 bases of the junction left unmatched. As DNA, the CDR3 is TGCGCCAGCAGCCAAGACCCAAGCGGGAGGGGAGATACGCAGTATTTT. Translating gives CASSQDPSGRGDTQYF.

This clonotype has at least ten counts. The rearrangement joins TRBV27 to TRBJ2-7; 11 bases align to TRBD2. Germline V lookup: CDR1 MNHEY, CDR2 SMNVEV (reference sequence). The CDR3 sequence is 15 residues long. Trimming took 5 bases from V and 7 from J; bases not matched to a gene: 10. The CDR3 is CASSRGTSGAVEQYF. The CDR3 region has the DNA TGTGCCAGCAGTCGCGGGACTAGCGGCGCGGTGGAGCAGTACTTC.

In regard to this clonotype: Possible read error: a much larger clone is one base away. The chain joins TRBV28 to TRBJ1-3; D is unclear. CDR3 length equals 12 residues. Germline CDR1 reads MDHEN; CDR2 reads SYDVKM. CDR3 protein: CASTTSGNNIYF. For the CDR3, the DNA is TGTGCCAGCACCACAAGTGGAAACAACATATATTTT.

This chain joins TRBV7-9 and TRBJ2-5; no clear D. V lost 3 bases, J lost 1 base, and 9 bases lay in between. This CDR3 has 14 residues. Germline V lookup: CDR1 SEHNR, CDR2 FQNEAQ (reference sequence). The CDR3 region is CASSFPLIQETQYF. In nucleotides, the CDR3 is TGTGCCAGCAGCTTCCCCTTAATCCAAGAGACCCAGTACTTC.

To note about this clonotype: A junction end diverges from the germline sequence, so it may reflect a read error. V and J are TRBV28 and TRBJ1-1; tentative D call: TRBD1 (6 bases). The CDR3 is 14 residues long. CDR1 MDHEN and CDR2 SYDVKM come from the germline V gene. Here the CDR3 reads CAGSLGEGGTEAFF. In nucleotides, the CDR3 is TGTGCCGGCAGTTTGGGGGAGGGGGGCACTGAAGCTTTCTTT.

This clonotype was found a few times. The chain links TRBV14 to TRBJ1-5, with D perhaps matching TRBD1 (6 bases). V lost 1 base and J 5 bases, leaving 9 bases between the germline ends. CDR1 is SGHDN and CDR2 is FVKESK in the germline V gene. The CDR3 covers 14 residues. The CDR3 sequence is CASSQVGADQPQHF. In nucleotides, the CDR3 is TGTGCCAGCAGCCAAGTGGGGGCCGATCAGCCCCAGCATTTT.

CDR3: CSARDPIVNTEAFF. CDR3 sequence (DNA): TGCAGTGCTAGAGATCCGATCGTTAACACTGAAGCTTTCTTT. This rearrangement joins TRBV20-1 to TRBJ1-1, with no clear D. This CDR3 has 14 amino acids. Germline V gene data show CDR1 as DFQATT and CDR2 as SNEGSKA (reference sequence). V was shortened by 0 bases and J by 2 bases, with 10 bases between the two germline ends.

V and J are TRBV5-4 and TRBJ2-1; 9 bases align to TRBD1. Looked up from germline, CDR1 is SGHNT and CDR2 is YYREEE (reference sequence). CDR3 size: 16 residues. J lost 5 bases, V lost 3 bases, and 9 bases had no gene match. The CDR3 DNA follows: TGTGCCAGCAGCTCCCCCGGGACAGGGTTCCACAATGAGCAGTTCTTC. This translates into CASSSPGTGFHNEQFF.

The chain links TRBV7-9 to TRBJ2-1; 9 bases align to TRBD1. Germline V gives CDR1 SEHNR, CDR2 FQNEAQ (reference sequence). V trimming: 4 bases; J trimming: 8 bases; junction bases outside the gene matches: 3. The CDR3 is 13 residues long. For the CDR3, the DNA is TGTGCCAGCAGCTGGGACAGGGTCGATGAGCAGTTCTTC. It specifies CASSWDRVDEQFF.

This clonotype was observed many times. V usage is TRBV28 and J usage is TRBJ2-7, with TRBD1 matching over 7 bases. The CDR3 is 15 residues long. The germline V gene encodes CDR1 MDHEN and CDR2 SYDVKM. With V trimmed by 6 bases and J by 0 bases, 8 bases remained unmatched. CDR3 amino acids: CASRASGTASYEQYF. CDR3 bases: TGTGCCAGCAGGGCATCCGGGACAGCCTCCTACGAGCAGTACTTC.

This clonotype showed up many times. The chain links TRBV20-1 to TRBJ1-2; 7 positions agree with TRBD1. Trimming at V came to 6 bases and at J to 0 bases, leaving 4 bases not matched to a gene. The CDR3 extends over 13 amino acids. The germline V gene has CDR1 DFQATT and CDR2 SNEGSKA (reference sequence). CDR3 residues: CSATGQSNYGYTF. For the CDR3, the DNA is TGCAGTGCCACGGGACAGTCTAACTATGGCTACACCTTC.

This clonotype was seen ten or more times. V usage is TRBV6-1 and J usage is TRBJ2-1; 10 bases map to TRBD2. The V and J ends lost 5 bases and 6 bases, in that order; junction bases with no gene match: 16. The V gene's germline CDR1 is MNHNS and CDR2 SASEGT. CDR3 length equals 18 residues. As DNA, the CDR3 is TGTGCCAGCAGTCTTCCCCCCCGGACTAGCGGACGTACCAATGAGCAGTTCTTC. It codes for CASSLPPRTSGRTNEQFF.